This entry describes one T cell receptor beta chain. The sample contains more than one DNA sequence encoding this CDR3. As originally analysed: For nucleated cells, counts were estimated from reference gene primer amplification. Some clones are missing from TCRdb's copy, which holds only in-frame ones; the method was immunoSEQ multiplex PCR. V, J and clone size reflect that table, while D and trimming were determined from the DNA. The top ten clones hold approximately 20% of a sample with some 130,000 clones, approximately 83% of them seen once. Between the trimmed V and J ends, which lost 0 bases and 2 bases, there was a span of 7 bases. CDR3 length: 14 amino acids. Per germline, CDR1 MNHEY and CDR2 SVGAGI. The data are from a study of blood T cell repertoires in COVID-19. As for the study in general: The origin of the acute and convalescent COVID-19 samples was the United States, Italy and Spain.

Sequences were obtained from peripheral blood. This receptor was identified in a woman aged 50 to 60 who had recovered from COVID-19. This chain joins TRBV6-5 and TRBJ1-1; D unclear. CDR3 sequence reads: CASSYSGGNTEAFF. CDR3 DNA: TGTGCCAGCAGTTACTCCGGCGGAAACACTGAAGCTTTCTTT.